This TCR beta chain originates from a study of T-cell memory formation after mild COVID-19. The CDR3 has 13 residues. Trimming shortened V by 5 bases and J by 3 bases, and 12 bases separated the two germline ends. Germline V gene sequence: CDR1 DFQATT, CDR2 SNEGSKA (reference sequence). 5'RACE primed at constant segments yielded TCR alpha and TCR beta cDNA libraries bearing sample barcodes and UMIs. Each CDR3 protein gets one entry after TCRdb re-called the 5' RACE reads with MiXCR. In the table there are 470,000 or so distinct CDR3 sequences, about 20% of which are singletons. Sequencing was done on a sample of PBMCs or a T cell subset sorted from them (not recorded which). This clonotype was obtained from a man aged 18 to 30 who had mild COVID-19 (a few samples of this study predate the infection). Cell type and time point are not known. The rearrangement joins TRBV20-1 to TRBJ2-3, with a weak D call TRBD1 (6 bases). CDR3: CSAFSGATDTQYF. CDR3 sequence (DNA): TGCAGTGCTTTCTCAGGGGCAACAGATACGCAGTATTTT.